This T cell receptor beta chain was retrieved from a study of T-cell reconstitution after alpha-beta-depleted transplantation in children. In this sample, this clonotype turned up a few times. V lost 1 base to trimming and J lost 5 bases, with 15 bases between them. The CDR3 extends over 15 amino acids. Germline loops: CDR1 SGHRS, CDR2 YFSETQ. Unique molecular identifiers were used to barcode this TCRbeta library. TCRdb ran MiXCR on the PCR reads and lists one entry per CDR3 protein. Of 440,000 or so distinct CDR3 sequences listed, 9.5% to 13% are singletons. This receptor was obtained from a human donor who donated a stem cell graft to a child with acute myeloid leukemia. J is TRBJ2-5 and V is TRBV5-1, with D possibly TRBD1 on 6 matching bases. Specimen: PBMCs from the stem cell graft donor, collected from the stem cell graft. The CDR3 sequence: CASSLSGQFVETQYF. CDR3 DNA: TGCGCCAGCAGCTTGTCCGGACAGTTTGTGGAGACCCAGTACTTC.